This TCR beta chain was observed in a study of blood T cell repertoires in COVID-19. Study-level information: Researchers got acute and convalescent COVID-19 samples from the United States, Italy and Spain. PBMCs, B-cell-depleted T cells, or T cells were the source of the cDNA or gDNA that made up the material.

Original processing notes: By means of reference gene primer amplification, nucleated cell counts were estimated. Method: immunoSEQ multiplex PCR; TCRdb's copy keeps in-frame clones and lacks some. That table is the source of V, J and clone size, and D and trimming were worked out from the DNA. The data show roughly 210,000 clones, with about nine tenths seen just once and less than 2% held by the top ten. There are 18 residues in the CDR3. The source material was peripheral blood. The TCR comes from a man between 70 and 80 years old with acute or convalescent COVID-19. The V and J genes are TRBV21-1 and TRBJ2-2; the table's D call of TRBD1 was not tested on the DNA. TRBV21-1 constitutes a pseudogene. The CDR3 protein is CASSKETPGQGTFGELFF. The DNA for the CDR3 is TGTGCCAGCAGCAAAGAGACACCGGGACAGGGAACCTTCGGGGAGCTGTTTTTT.